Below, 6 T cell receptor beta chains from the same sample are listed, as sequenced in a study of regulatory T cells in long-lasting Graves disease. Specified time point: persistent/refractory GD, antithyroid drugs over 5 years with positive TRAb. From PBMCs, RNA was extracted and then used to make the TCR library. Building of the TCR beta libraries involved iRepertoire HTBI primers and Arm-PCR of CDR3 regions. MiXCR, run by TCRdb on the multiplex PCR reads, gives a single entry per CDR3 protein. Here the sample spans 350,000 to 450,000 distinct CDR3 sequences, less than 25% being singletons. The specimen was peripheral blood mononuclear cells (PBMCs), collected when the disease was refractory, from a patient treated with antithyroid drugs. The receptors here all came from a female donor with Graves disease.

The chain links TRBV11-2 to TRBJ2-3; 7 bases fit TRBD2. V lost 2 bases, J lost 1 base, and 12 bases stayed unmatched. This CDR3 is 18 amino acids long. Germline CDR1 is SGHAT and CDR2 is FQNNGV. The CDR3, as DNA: TGTGCCAGCAGCTTAAAAGTCAGAACTAGCGACGGCACAGATACGCAGTATTTT. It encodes CASSLKVRTSDGTDTQYF.

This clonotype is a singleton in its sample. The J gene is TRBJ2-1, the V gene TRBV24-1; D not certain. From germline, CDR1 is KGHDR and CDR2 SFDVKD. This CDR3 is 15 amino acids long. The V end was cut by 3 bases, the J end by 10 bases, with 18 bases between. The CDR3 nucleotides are TGTGCCACCAGTGATCCTTACTCGAACCCCCACGAGCAGTTCTTC. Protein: CATSDPYSNPHEQFF.

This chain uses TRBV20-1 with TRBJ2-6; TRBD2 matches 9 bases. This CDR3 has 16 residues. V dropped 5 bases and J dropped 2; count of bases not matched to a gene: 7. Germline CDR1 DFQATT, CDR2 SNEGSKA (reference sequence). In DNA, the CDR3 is TGCAGTGCTCCAGCGGGACTAGCAACTGGGGCCAACGTCCTGACTTTC. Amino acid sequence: CSAPAGLATGANVLTF.

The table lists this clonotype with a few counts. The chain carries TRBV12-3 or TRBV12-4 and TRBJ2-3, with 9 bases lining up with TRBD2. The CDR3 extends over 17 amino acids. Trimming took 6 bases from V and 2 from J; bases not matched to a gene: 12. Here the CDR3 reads CASRAGLAISHTDTQYF. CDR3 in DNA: TGTGCCAGCAGGGCAGGACTAGCGATCTCTCACACAGATACGCAGTATTTT.

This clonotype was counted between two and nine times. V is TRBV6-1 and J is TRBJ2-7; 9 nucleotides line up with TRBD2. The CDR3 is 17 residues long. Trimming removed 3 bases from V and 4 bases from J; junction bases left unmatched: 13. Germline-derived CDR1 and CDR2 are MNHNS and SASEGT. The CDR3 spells CASSDPTGAGGRYEQYF. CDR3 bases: TGTGCCAGCAGTGACCCCACAGGGGCGGGAGGGAGGTACGAGCAGTACTTC.

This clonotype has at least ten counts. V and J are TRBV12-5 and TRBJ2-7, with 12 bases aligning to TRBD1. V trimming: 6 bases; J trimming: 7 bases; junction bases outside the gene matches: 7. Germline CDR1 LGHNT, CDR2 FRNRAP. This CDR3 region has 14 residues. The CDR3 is CASGPGQGAREQYF. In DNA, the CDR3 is TGTGCTAGTGGCCCGGGACAGGGGGCACGGGAGCAGTACTTC.